This T cell receptor (beta chain) was sequenced during a study of blood T cells in healthy people across ages. Study conclusions and caveats: Comparison with aged donors showed that long-lived donors had more naive CD4+ cells and higher diversity.

With a J-beta primer mix and a sample-barcoded 5' primer, a second PCR ran about 7 to 12 cycles. TCRdb processed the 5' RACE reads anew with MiXCR; each CDR3 protein has one entry. The data contain hundreds of thousands of distinct CDR3 sequences, 22% of them singletons. For this clonotype: Its antigen is unidentified.

The source material was blood. This TCR derives from a man aged 70 or older in good health.

The CDR3 coding sequence is TGCAGTGCTAGAGAGGAGGGAGCCGGGGCCAACGTCCTGACTTTC. Its protein product is CSAREEGAGANVLTF. The chain links TRBV20-1 to TRBJ2-6, with D possibly being TRBD2 (6 bases). Trimming removed 0 bases at V and 4 bases at J, with 10 bases between. Germline lookup yields CDR1 DFQATT and CDR2 SNEGSKA (reference sequence). The CDR3 runs to 15 residues.